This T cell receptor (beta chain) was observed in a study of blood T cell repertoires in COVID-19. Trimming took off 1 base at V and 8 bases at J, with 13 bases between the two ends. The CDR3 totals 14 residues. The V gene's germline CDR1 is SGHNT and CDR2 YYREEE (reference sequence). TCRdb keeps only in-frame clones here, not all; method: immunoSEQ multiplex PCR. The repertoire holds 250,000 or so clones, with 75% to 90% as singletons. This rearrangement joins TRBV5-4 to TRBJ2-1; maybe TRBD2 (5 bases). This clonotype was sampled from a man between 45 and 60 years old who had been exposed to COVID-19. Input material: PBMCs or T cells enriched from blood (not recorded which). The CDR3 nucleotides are TGTGCCAGCAGCTTGTCGGCTAGCCCCCATGAGCAGTTCTTC. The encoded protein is CASSLSASPHEQFF.